This T cell receptor (beta chain) was identified during a study of shared T cell receptors in the human thymus (dated by TCRdb to the early 2020s). For the wider study: The study investigated the way shared, self-reactive T-cell receptor alpha chains are produced in the human thymus.

The V and J ends are trimmed by 4 bases and 0 bases, leaving 13 bases between them. The CDR3 spans 15 residues, from the cysteine through the phenylalanine. CDR3 DNA is the only sequence kept; it has 45 bases, read in frame from the first base. CDR1 and CDR2, looked up from the germline V gene, are SGHDT and YYEEEE. This clone turned up a few times. The antigen it recognizes is unknown. No base-level quality is on record; no much larger clone is a single base apart. Library construction relied on the immunoSEQ multiplex PCR assay. TCRdb obtained this table from immuneACCESS and retained in-frame rearrangements with V and J assigned. These tables miss some clones; where compared with another copy, unresolved V genes account for less than half of the shortfall, and the remainder is unexplained. The sample has hundreds of thousands of clones on record, approximately 87% of them singletons. In total, the top ten clones hold under 0.01% of the sample.

These sequences were also reported in another study, on human thymus T cells. The second publication reports: In Finland, the donors were immunologically healthy infants who were having open corrective cardiac surgery for congenital heart defects. The thymus tissue came from surgical resects taken out during corrective cardiac surgery. V and J gene segment usage appeared biased in both thymic and peripheral blood repertoires. The related research reported highly overlapping thymic TCR repertoires among unrelated individuals. The study characterized TCR alpha and beta repertoires from about 8 infant thymus samples and a few related peripheral blood samples. Donor ages ranged from about 7 to 250 days, and the cohort comprised six or seven male and two female infants. Thymocytes were released mechanically from tissue and stored at -70 °C as pellets of roughly 9.5-32 million cells. A QIAsymphony instrument was used to extract genomic DNA from the frozen cell pellets. The immunoSEQ multiplex PCR assay was used to amplify the TCRB and TCRAD loci from a standardized amount of quality-controlled genomic DNA. The V(D)J region was spanned by amplicons of a length sufficient to cover the CDR3 and to identify V and J genes. Through the commercial immunoSEQ service, the amplicons were sequenced on an Illumina platform. Corrections for primer bias and sequencing errors followed previously described methods, while TCRAD and TCRB definitions were based on the IMGT database. Analysis of the repertoires was done with immunoSEQ Analyzer 3.0 and VDJTools and included basic statistics, V/J segment usage, diversity estimates, rarefaction and pairwise overlap. Diversity was estimated with Chao1, ChaoE, Efron-Thisted, Shannon and inverse Simpson indices, and also on datasets down-sampled to the smallest sample. Repertoire overlap was determined by strict matching of CDR3 nucleotide sequence, V gene and J gene, and Jaccard-based multidimensional scaling clustering was applied. Thymus samples yielded on average approximately 800,000 unique TCRB clonotypes, compared with some 83,000 from blood samples.

Sequenced input: thymocytes. The rearrangement combines TRBV5-6 with TRBJ1-2; TRBD1 is perhaps the D gene, given 6 matching bases. The TCR comes from a boy less than two years old with a congenital heart defect. Donor details come from another sample of the same person, matched by shared clones. Read as DNA, the sequence is TGTGCCAGCAGCGGTAGACAGGTACCTAACTATGGCTACACCTTC. The encoded protein is CASSGRQVPNYGYTF.